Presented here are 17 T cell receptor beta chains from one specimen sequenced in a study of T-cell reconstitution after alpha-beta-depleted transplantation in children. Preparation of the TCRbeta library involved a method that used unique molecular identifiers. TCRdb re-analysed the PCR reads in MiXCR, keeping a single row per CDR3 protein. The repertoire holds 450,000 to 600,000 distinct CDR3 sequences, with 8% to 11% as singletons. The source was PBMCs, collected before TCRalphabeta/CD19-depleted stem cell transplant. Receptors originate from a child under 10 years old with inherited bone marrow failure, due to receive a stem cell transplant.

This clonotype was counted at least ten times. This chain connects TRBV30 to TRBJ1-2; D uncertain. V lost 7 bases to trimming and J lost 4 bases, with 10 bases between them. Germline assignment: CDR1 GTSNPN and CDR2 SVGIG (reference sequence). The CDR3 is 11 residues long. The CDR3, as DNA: TGTGCCTCAGCCGATGGCTATGGCTACACCTTC. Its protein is CASADGYGYTF.

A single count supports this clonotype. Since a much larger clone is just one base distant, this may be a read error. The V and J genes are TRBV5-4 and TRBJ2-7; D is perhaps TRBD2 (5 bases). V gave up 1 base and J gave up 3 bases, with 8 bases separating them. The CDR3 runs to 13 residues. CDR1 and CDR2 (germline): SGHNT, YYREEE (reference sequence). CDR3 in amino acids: CASSLHGLYEQYF. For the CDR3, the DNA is TGTGCCAGCAGCTTGCATGGACTCTACGAGCAGTACTTC.

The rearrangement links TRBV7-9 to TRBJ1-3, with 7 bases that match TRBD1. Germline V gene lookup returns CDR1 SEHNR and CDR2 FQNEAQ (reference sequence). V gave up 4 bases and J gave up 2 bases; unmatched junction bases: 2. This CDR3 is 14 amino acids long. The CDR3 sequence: CASSYGTAGNTIYF. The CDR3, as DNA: TGTGCCAGCAGCTATGGGACAGCTGGAAACACCATATATTTT.

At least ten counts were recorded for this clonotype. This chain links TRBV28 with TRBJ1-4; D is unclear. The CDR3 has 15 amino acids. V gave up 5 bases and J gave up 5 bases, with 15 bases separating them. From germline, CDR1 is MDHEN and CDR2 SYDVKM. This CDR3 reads CASSREPSWNEKLFF. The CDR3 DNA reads TGTGCCAGCAGTAGGGAGCCCAGTTGGAATGAAAAACTGTTTTTT.

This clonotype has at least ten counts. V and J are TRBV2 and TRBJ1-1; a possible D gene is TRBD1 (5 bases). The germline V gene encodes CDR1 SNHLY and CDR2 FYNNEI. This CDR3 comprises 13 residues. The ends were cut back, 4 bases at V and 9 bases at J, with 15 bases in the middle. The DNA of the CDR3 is TGTGCCAGCAGTGGGGATGGGGGTGCTCAAGCTTTCTTT. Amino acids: CASSGDGGAQAFF.

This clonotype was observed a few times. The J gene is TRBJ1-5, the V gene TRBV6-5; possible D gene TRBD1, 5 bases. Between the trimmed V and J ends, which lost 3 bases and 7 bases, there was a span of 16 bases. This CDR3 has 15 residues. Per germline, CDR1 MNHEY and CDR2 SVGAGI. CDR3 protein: CASSYGRVIDQPQHF. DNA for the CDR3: TGTGCCAGCAGTTATGGCAGGGTAATCGACCAGCCCCAGCATTTT.

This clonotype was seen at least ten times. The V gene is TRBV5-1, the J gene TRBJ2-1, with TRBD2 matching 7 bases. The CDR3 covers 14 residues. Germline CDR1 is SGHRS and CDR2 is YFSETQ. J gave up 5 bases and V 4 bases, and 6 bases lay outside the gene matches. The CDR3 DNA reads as TGCGCCAGCAGCGAGGCGGGAGCGGACAATGAGCAGTTCTTC. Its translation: CASSEAGADNEQFF. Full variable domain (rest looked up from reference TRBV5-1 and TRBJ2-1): KAGVTQTPRYLIKTRGQQVTLSCSPISGHRSVSWYQQTPGQGLQFLFEYFSETQRNKGNFPGRFSGRQFSNSRSEMNVSTLELGDSALYLCASSEAGADNEQFFGPGTRLTVL.

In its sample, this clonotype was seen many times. The CDR3 protein is CASSQGAGEWGEQYF. DNA for the CDR3: TGCGCCAGCAGCCAAGGGGCGGGAGAATGGGGGGAGCAGTACTTC. The chain employs TRBV4-3 and TRBJ2-7, with 7 bases aligning to TRBD2. CDR1 is LGHNA, CDR2 YSLEER, per germline. V lost 1 base, J lost 7 bases, and 10 bases stayed unmatched. The length of the CDR3 is 15 residues.

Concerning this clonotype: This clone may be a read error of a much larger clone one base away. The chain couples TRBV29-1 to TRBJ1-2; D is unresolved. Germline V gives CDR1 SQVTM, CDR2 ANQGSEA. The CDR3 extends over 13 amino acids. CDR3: CSVMTRQDYGYAF. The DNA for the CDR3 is TGCAGCGTTATGACCCGGCAGGACTATGGCTACGCCTTC.

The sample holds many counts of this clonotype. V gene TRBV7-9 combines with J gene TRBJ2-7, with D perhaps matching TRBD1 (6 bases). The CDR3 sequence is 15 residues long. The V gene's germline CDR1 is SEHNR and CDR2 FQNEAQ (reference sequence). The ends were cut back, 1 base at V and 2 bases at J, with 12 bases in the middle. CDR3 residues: CASSLGDTDPYEQYF. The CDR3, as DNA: TGTGCCAGCAGCTTAGGGGACACCGACCCCTACGAGCAGTACTTC.

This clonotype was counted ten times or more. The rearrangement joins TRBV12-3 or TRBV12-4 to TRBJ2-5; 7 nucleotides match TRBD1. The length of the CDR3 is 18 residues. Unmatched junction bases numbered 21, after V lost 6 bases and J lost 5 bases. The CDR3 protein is CASSLMASARGPWETQYF. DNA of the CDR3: TGTGCCAGCAGCCTAATGGCCAGTGCGAGGGGGCCATGGGAGACCCAGTACTTC.

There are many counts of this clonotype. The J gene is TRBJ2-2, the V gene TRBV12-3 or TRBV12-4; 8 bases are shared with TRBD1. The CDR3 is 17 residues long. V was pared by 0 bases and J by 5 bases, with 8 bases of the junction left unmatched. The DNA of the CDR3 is TGTGCCAGCAGTTTAGCCCCGGGACAGGCGGCAACCGGGGAGCTGTTTTTT. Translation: CASSLAPGQAATGELFF.

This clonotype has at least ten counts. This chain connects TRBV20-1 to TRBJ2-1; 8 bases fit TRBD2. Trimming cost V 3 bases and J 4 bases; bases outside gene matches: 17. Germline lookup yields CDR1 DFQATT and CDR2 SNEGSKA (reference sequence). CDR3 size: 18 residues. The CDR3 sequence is CSASPTSGRLLDYNEQFF. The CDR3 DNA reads TGCAGTGCTAGTCCCACTAGCGGACGGCTACTGGATTACAATGAGCAGTTCTTC.

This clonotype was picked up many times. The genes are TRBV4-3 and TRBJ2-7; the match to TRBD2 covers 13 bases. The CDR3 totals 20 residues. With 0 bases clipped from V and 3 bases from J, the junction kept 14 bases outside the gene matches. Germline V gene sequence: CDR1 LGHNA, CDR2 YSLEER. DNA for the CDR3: TGCGCCAGCAGCCAAGATAGGTTACTAGCGGGAGGGCCAAGGTTCTACGAGCAGTACTTC. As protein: CASSQDRLLAGGPRFYEQYF.

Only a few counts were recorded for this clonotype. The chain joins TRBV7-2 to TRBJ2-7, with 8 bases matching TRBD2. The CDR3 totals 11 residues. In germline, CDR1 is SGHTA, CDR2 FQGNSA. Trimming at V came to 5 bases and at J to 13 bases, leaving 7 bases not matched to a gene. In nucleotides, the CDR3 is TGTGCCAGCAGCCCCAGCGGGAGCCTCTACTTC. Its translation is CASSPSGSLYF.

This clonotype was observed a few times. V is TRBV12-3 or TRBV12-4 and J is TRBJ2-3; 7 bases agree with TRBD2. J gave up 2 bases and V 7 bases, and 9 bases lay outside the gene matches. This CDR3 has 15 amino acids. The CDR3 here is CASIRLAEHTDTQYF. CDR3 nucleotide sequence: TGTGCCAGCATTCGTCTAGCGGAACACACAGATACGCAGTATTTT.

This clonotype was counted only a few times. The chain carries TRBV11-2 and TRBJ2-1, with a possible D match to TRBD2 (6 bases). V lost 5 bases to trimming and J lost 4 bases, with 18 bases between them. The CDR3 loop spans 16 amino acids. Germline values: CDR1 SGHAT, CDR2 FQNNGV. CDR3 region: CASSPVADQGYNEQFF. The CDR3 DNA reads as TGTGCCAGCAGCCCTGTAGCGGACCAAGGGTACAATGAGCAGTTCTTC.